The next 30 T cell receptor beta chains were all read from a single sample in a study of shared clonotypes between healthy human individuals. Generated by immunoSEQ multiplex PCR, the TCRdb table keeps only in-frame clones and is missing some. Among around 1.6 million clones listed, approximately 98% were seen once. Sequencing was performed on naive CD4+ T cells sorted from blood. Subset denoted: CD45RA+ positively selected. These receptors came from a man in his thirties or forties in good health.

This chain links TRBV14 with TRBJ2-7, with D unresolved. Trimming took 4 bases from V and 6 from J, leaving 13 bases between them. The CDR3 loop spans 13 amino acids. Germline values: CDR1 SGHDN, CDR2 FVKESK. As DNA, the CDR3 is TGTGCCAGCAGCCCGAAGGCGATGGGCGAGCAGTACTTC. Translating gives CASSPKAMGEQYF.

The chain couples TRBV30 to TRBJ2-3; 7 nucleotides align to TRBD2. Germline V gene sequence: CDR1 GTSNPN, CDR2 SVGIG (reference sequence). The ends lost 2 bases at V and 4 bases at J; junction bases unmatched: 9. There are 15 residues in the CDR3. The CDR3 reads CAWSLGGSGPDTQYF. In nucleotides, the CDR3 is TGTGCCTGGAGTCTCGGGGGGAGCGGCCCAGATACGCAGTATTTT. The full variable domain, rest sourced from reference TRBV30 and TRBJ2-3, is SQTIHQWPATLVQPVGSPLSLECTVEGTSNPNLYWYRQAAGRGLQLLFYSVGIGQISSEVPQNLSASRPQDRQFILSSKKLLLSDSGFYLCAWSLGGSGPDTQYFGPGTRLTVL.

The V and J genes are TRBV18 and TRBJ2-5, with D perhaps matching TRBD2 (5 bases). This CDR3 is built from 15 residues. From germline, CDR1 is KGHSH and CDR2 LQKENI. Trimming removed 0 bases from V and 1 base from J, with 9 bases in between. CDR3 coding DNA: TGTGCCAGCTCACCACCGTCCAGCGGCCAAGAGACCCAGTACTTC. This sequence encodes CASSPPSSGQETQYF.

The rearrangement uses TRBV7-2 and TRBJ2-7, with a weak D call TRBD2 (5 bases). Trimming left V 1 base short and J 9 bases short, with 13 bases between. Germline V lookup: CDR1 SGHTA, CDR2 FQGNSA. The CDR3 is 13 residues long. CDR3 in amino acids: CASSLDPSIRQYF. The DNA for the CDR3 is TGTGCCAGCAGCTTAGATCCTAGCATCAGGCAGTACTTC.

This rearrangement joins TRBV7-8 to TRBJ1-1; D not resolved. Trimming took 5 bases from V and 5 from J, leaving 9 bases between them. This CDR3 region has 12 residues. Germline V CDR1 and CDR2: SGHVS, FQNEAQ. CDR3 residues: CASSPRRTEAFF. The CDR3 DNA is TGTGCCAGCAGCCCACGTCGGACTGAAGCTTTCTTT.

Remarks on this clone: Other DNA variants within this sample encode the same CDR3. For the CDR3, the DNA is TGTGCCAGCAGGGAAATAGCGGGAGGCTCTTACGAGCAGTACTTC. Protein: CASREIAGGSYEQYF. The chain is built from TRBV6-5 and TRBJ2-7, with 10 bases aligning to TRBD2. Germline V gene data show CDR1 as MNHEY and CDR2 as SVGAGI. The V and J ends lost 6 bases and 4 bases, in that order; junction bases with no gene match: 9. The CDR3 runs to 15 residues.

The V and J genes are TRBV28 and TRBJ1-2, with D possibly being TRBD1 (6 bases). Germline CDR1 MDHEN, CDR2 SYDVKM. This CDR3 contains 13 residues. V lost 2 bases, J lost 7 bases, and 11 bases lay in between. CDR3: CASSLPGVGGYTF. CDR3 nucleotide sequence: TGTGCCAGCAGTTTACCAGGGGTCGGTGGCTACACCTTC.

The chain carries TRBV7-3 and TRBJ2-3; D is possibly TRBD1 or TRBD2 (5 bases each). Germline lookup yields CDR1 SGHTA and CDR2 FQGTGA. This CDR3 is 14 amino acids long. V lost 3 bases and J 2 bases, leaving 9 bases between the germline ends. The CDR3 here is CASSFRDPTDTQYF. CDR3 coding DNA: TGTGCCAGCAGCTTCAGGGACCCCACAGATACGCAGTATTTT.

V usage is TRBV7-9 and J usage is TRBJ2-2; D is perhaps TRBD2 (6 bases). Germline loops: CDR1 SEHNR, CDR2 FQNEAQ (reference sequence). The CDR3 loop spans 14 amino acids. Trimming shortened V by 2 bases and J by 6 bases, and 10 bases separated the two germline ends. The CDR3 DNA follows: TGTGCCAGCAGCTTAATTAGCGGTCCCGGGGAGCTGTTTTTT. It specifies CASSLISGPGELFF.

The gene calls are TRBV10-3 and TRBJ2-1, with 11 nucleotides matching TRBD2. Germline values: CDR1 ENHRY, CDR2 SYGVKD. Trimming removed 7 bases from V and 8 bases from J; junction bases left unmatched: 4. There are 13 residues in the CDR3. Here the CDR3 reads CAIKGLAVDEQFF. CDR3 coding DNA: TGTGCCATCAAGGGACTAGCGGTCGATGAGCAGTTCTTC.

V gene TRBV5-1 combines with J gene TRBJ2-5; D not certain. Trimming pared 1 base from V and 4 bases from J, leaving 11 bases between. The CDR3 covers 14 residues. Germline lookup yields CDR1 SGHRS and CDR2 YFSETQ. Here the CDR3 reads CASSLLHAPETQYF. As DNA, the CDR3 is TGCGCCAGCAGCTTGTTGCACGCCCCAGAGACCCAGTACTTC. Full variable domain (rest looked up from reference TRBV5-1 and TRBJ2-5): KAGVTQTPRYLIKTRGQQVTLSCSPISGHRSVSWYQQTPGQGLQFLFEYFSETQRNKGNFPGRFSGRQFSNSRSEMNVSTLELGDSALYLCASSLLHAPETQYFGPGTRLLVL.

The genes are TRBV30 and TRBJ2-7; 12 positions agree with TRBD2. Losses at the gene ends were 3 bases for V and 0 bases for J; bases not matched to a gene: 0. Germline CDR1 GTSNPN, CDR2 SVGIG (reference sequence). This CDR3 has 14 amino acids. This CDR3 is CAWRTSGSSYEQYF. CDR3 DNA: TGTGCCTGGAGGACTAGCGGGAGCTCCTACGAGCAGTACTTC.

This chain uses TRBV4-3 with TRBJ2-2; 9 bases are shared with TRBD2. The germline gives CDR1 LGHNA, CDR2 YSLEER. J was trimmed by 2 bases and V by 4 bases; bases with no gene match: 2. The CDR3 has 15 amino acids. CDR3 sequence (DNA): TGCGCCAGCAGCCCTAGCGGGATAAACACCGGGGAGCTGTTTTTT. Amino acid sequence: CASSPSGINTGELFF.

This clone was recorded only once. The CDR3 DNA follows: TGTGCCAGCAGTTTAAGCGGGACACAGTCCTACGAGCAGTACTTC. This encodes CASSLSGTQSYEQYF. The chain employs TRBV6-1 and TRBJ2-7; perhaps TRBD2 as D (7 bases). Trimming removed 5 bases at V and 1 base at J, with 15 bases between. Germline loops: CDR1 MNHNS, CDR2 SASEGT. The CDR3 totals 15 residues.

V and J are TRBV28 and TRBJ2-2; the match to TRBD1 covers 8 bases. The junction had 6 bases not matched to a gene; V was cut back by 6 bases and J by 6 bases. Germline lookup yields CDR1 MDHEN and CDR2 SYDVKM. This CDR3 is built from 14 residues. In DNA form, the CDR3 reads TGTGCCAGCAGGATACAGGGGGTAGCCGGGGAGCTGTTTTTT. Translation: CASRIQGVAGELFF.

The V and J genes are TRBV4-3 and TRBJ1-1; D is perhaps TRBD1 (5 bases). V lost 0 bases and J 3 bases, leaving 17 bases between the germline ends. From germline, CDR1 is LGHNA and CDR2 YSLEER. This CDR3 region has 17 residues. CDR3 region: CASSQDRRGVGYTEAFF. The DNA of the CDR3 is TGCGCCAGCAGCCAAGATCGGAGAGGGGTCGGGTACACTGAAGCTTTCTTT.

The rearrangement uses TRBV7-2 and TRBJ1-1; tentative D call: TRBD1 (5 bases). The CDR3 runs 13 residues. CDR1 SGHTA and CDR2 FQGNSA come from the germline V gene. Between the trimmed V and J ends, which lost 2 bases and 4 bases, there was a span of 8 bases. In DNA, the CDR3 is TGTGCCAGCAGCTTACTCGGGGGCACTGAAGCTTTCTTT. It codes for CASSLLGGTEAFF.

J is TRBJ1-1 and V is TRBV7-2; TRBD1 agrees at 9 bases. Germline V CDR1 and CDR2: SGHTA, FQGNSA. This CDR3 is built from 16 residues. Germline trimming cut 5 bases from V and 5 bases from J; bases unmatched to any gene: 12. CDR3 amino acids: CASSRLTGGTDTEAFF. The CDR3 DNA reads TGTGCCAGCAGCCGGTTAACAGGGGGCACCGATACTGAAGCTTTCTTT.

J is TRBJ2-2 and V is TRBV27; 8 nucleotides line up with TRBD2. The V gene end was trimmed by 3 bases and the J gene end by 1 base; junction bases not matched to a gene: 1. Germline CDR1 reads MNHEY; CDR2 reads SMNVEV (reference sequence). The CDR3 has 15 amino acids. The CDR3 DNA reads as TGTGCCAGCAGTTTTCTAGCGGGGAACACCGGGGAGCTGTTTTTT. Translating it yields CASSFLAGNTGELFF.

The chain links TRBV5-8 to TRBJ1-1; perhaps TRBD1 as D (5 bases). The germline V gene has CDR1 SGHTS and CDR2 YDEGEE. This CDR3 is 15 amino acids long. V was trimmed by 1 base and J by 1 base, leaving 11 bases between them. Here the CDR3 reads CASSLWQGKNTEAFF. The CDR3 DNA sequence: TGTGCCAGCAGCTTGTGGCAGGGCAAGAACACTGAAGCTTTCTTT.

Here the CDR3 reads CASSRDTPFADTQYF. CDR3 in DNA: TGTGCCAGCAGCCGCGATACTCCATTTGCAGATACGCAGTATTTT. This sequence joins TRBV7-9 and TRBJ2-3; D not certain. The V gene lost 5 bases and the J gene lost 4 bases, with 16 bases spanning the gap. The CDR3 runs to 15 residues. The germline gives CDR1 SEHNR, CDR2 FQNEAQ (reference sequence).

Details on this clone: Within the sample, other DNA sequences also encode this same CDR3. This chain connects TRBV10-3 to TRBJ2-3, with D possibly matching TRBD2 (5 bases). V shed 2 bases and J shed 1 base, with 7 bases lying between them. CDR1 is ENHRY and CDR2 is SYGVKD in the germline V gene. The CDR3 sequence is 14 residues long. The CDR3: CAISEGGGTDTQYF. The CDR3 bases are TGTGCCATCAGTGAGGGAGGAGGCACAGATACGCAGTATTTT.

V usage is TRBV5-4 and J usage is TRBJ2-2; either TRBD1 or TRBD2 may supply D (6 bases each). Trimming took 0 bases from V and 4 from J, leaving 10 bases between them. From germline, CDR1 is SGHNT and CDR2 YYREEE (reference sequence). The CDR3 is 15 amino acids. The CDR3 loop reads CASSLDGGGTGELFF. Here the CDR3 DNA reads TGTGCCAGCAGCTTGGACGGGGGCGGCACCGGGGAGCTGTTTTTT.

The table lists this clone with a count of one. This chain links TRBV9 with TRBJ2-1; 13 bases align to TRBD2. The CDR3 totals 16 residues. Germline CDR1 and CDR2: SGDLS and YYNGEE. After removal of 3 bases from V and 7 bases from J, the junction contained 7 bases not matched to a gene. CDR3: CASSGTTSGRLNEQFF. For the CDR3, the DNA is TGTGCCAGCAGCGGAACGACTAGCGGGAGGCTAAATGAGCAGTTCTTC.

The chain uses TRBV9 and TRBJ1-1, with a weak D call TRBD1 (5 bases). The CDR3 length is 17 residues. CDR1 and CDR2 from the germline V gene are SGDLS and YYNGEE. V lost 2 bases and J lost 3, with 20 bases in between. This chain's CDR3 is CASSVGSPVWGDTEAFF. The DNA for the CDR3 is TGTGCCAGCAGCGTTGGATCTCCTGTTTGGGGGGACACTGAAGCTTTCTTT.

This chain links TRBV2 with TRBJ2-1, with 9 bases that match TRBD1. CDR1 and CDR2 (germline): SNHLY, FYNNEI. The CDR3 sequence is 15 residues long. V lost 5 bases to trimming and J lost 6 bases; unmatched junction nucleotides: 8. Here the CDR3 DNA reads TGTGCCAGCAGTCCAATAAGGGACAGGGTCAATGAGCAGTTCTTC. Translated, it gives CASSPIRDRVNEQFF.

The rearrangement joins TRBV6-5 to TRBJ2-2; D unclear. The germline gives CDR1 MNHEY, CDR2 SVGAGI. The CDR3 totals 12 residues. Trimming stripped 6 bases from V and 0 bases from J, with 2 bases between. CDR3 residues: CASRANTGELFF. The CDR3 DNA reads as TGTGCCAGCAGAGCGAACACCGGGGAGCTGTTTTTT.

This clone came up once. The chain recombines TRBV7-8 with TRBJ2-3, with 7 nucleotides matching TRBD1. Germline V gives CDR1 SGHVS, CDR2 FQNEAQ. This CDR3 region has 16 residues. With V trimmed by 5 bases and J by 3 bases, 11 bases remained unmatched. The CDR3 DNA reads TGTGCCAGCAGCGGGCCTCGGGACAGATATACAGATACGCAGTATTTT. The encoded protein is CASSGPRDRYTDTQYF.

This clone was seen a single time. The chain couples TRBV4-3 to TRBJ1-4; D not resolved. The CDR3 is 14 amino acids. V was shortened by 3 bases and J by 7 bases, with 12 bases between the two germline ends. Germline CDR1 is LGHNA and CDR2 is YSLEER. DNA for the CDR3: TGCGCCAGCAGCCACGAGGGTGGTGGTGAAAAACTGTTTTTT. Its translation: CASSHEGGGEKLFF.

Here the CDR3 DNA reads TGTGCCAGCAGCTTTGGGACAGGGGTCACCGGGGAGCTGTTTTTT. This sequence encodes CASSFGTGVTGELFF. The J gene is TRBJ2-2, the V gene TRBV7-2; TRBD1 matches 10 bases. With 3 bases clipped from V and 4 bases from J, the junction kept 2 bases outside the gene matches. Germline lookup yields CDR1 SGHTA and CDR2 FQGNSA. This CDR3 region has 15 residues. The variable domain in full, with the rest retrieved from reference TRBV7-2 and TRBJ2-2, is GAGVSQSPSNKVTEKGKDVELRCDPISGHTALYWYRQSLGQGLEFLIYFQGNSAPDKSGLPSDRFSAERTGGSVSTLTIQRTQQEDSAVYLCASSFGTGVTGELFFGEGSRLTVL.